This T cell receptor beta chain emerged from a study of cytomegalovirus exposure and HLA in healthy donors. This CDR3 region has 13 residues. The germline gives CDR1 SQVTM, CDR2 ANQGSEA. Trimming cost V 5 bases and J 7 bases; bases outside gene matches: 7. Donors counted as nominally healthy when sampled, yet unrecorded immune exposures were likely. Findings and limits, study-wide: Reports indicate that TCR beta sequences accurately predicted the HLA-A and HLA-B alleles of most subjects. CMV serostatus was the sole immune exposure data available.

A word on this clone: Its antigen is unknown.

13 Jbeta primers and 60 Vbeta primers were used for the PCR. This table comes from immunoSEQ multiplex PCR, and its TCRdb copy is limited to in-frame clones, with some not included. This sample has about 150,000 clones, with nearly 80% found just once. The sequenced material came from PBMCs. The V call is TRBV29-1, the J call TRBJ2-1, with TRBD1 identical over 8 bases. This receptor was obtained from a young man in good health and CMV-seronegative. The CDR3 DNA sequence: TGCAGCGTTCCACGACAGGGGCAGAATGAGCAGTTCTTC. It translates to CSVPRQGQNEQFF.